The clone carrying this T cell receptor (beta chain) was picked up many times. This entry comes from a study of molecular identifiers for immune sequencing clone quantification. TCRdb re-derived calls from the PCR reads in MiXCR, one entry per CDR3 protein. This sample has 20,000 to 30,000 distinct CDR3 sequences, with roughly 18% found just once. The material sequenced was naive CD8+ T cells from blood, with Jurkat cell RNA spiked in. Subset described: FACS-sorted CD8+CD4-CCR7+CD45RA+ naive T cells. This TCR came from a human donor in good health. Some libraries in this study had Jurkat cell RNA spiked in.

The CDR3 bases are TGCGCCAGCAGCCAAGATAATTCACCCCTCCACTTT. Translated: CASSQDNSPLHF. This rearrangement joins TRBV4-3 to TRBJ1-6, with no clear D. The CDR3 has 12 residues. Germline CDR1 and CDR2: LGHNA and YSLEER. Trimming took 0 bases from V and 6 from J, leaving 0 bases between them.